The entry that follows covers one T cell receptor beta chain sequence. This sample stems from a study of blood T cell repertoires in COVID-19. The wider study: From the United States, Italy and Spain came samples of acute and convalescent COVID-19. The cDNA or gDNA used as material had been derived from T cells, B-cell-depleted T cells, or PBMCs.

V lost 6 bases and J lost 2, with 7 bases in between. From germline, CDR1 is LNHDA and CDR2 SQIVND (reference sequence). The CDR3 consists of 12 residues. Original processing methods: Amplification of reference gene primers was used by the study to estimate nucleated cell counts. Some clones are missing from TCRdb's copy, which holds only in-frame ones; the method was immunoSEQ multiplex PCR. Clone size and V and J calls were adopted from that table, with D and trimming inferred from the DNA. The data show about 120,000 clones, 77% seen once. This sequence joins TRBV19 and TRBJ1-1; D is undetermined. Sequenced material: peripheral blood. The TCR was taken from a human donor in a cohort sampled during active COVID-19. The DNA of the CDR3 is TGTGCCAGTAGCACGACTAACACTGAAGCTTTCTTT. Its translation is CASSTTNTEAFF. The full variable domain, with the rest looked up from reference TRBV19 and TRBJ1-1, is DGGITQSPKYLFRKEGQNVTLSCEQNLNHDAMYWYRQDPGQGLRLIYYSQIVNDFQKGDIAEGYSVSREKKESFPLTVTSAQKNPTAFYLCASSTTNTEAFFGQGTRLTVV.